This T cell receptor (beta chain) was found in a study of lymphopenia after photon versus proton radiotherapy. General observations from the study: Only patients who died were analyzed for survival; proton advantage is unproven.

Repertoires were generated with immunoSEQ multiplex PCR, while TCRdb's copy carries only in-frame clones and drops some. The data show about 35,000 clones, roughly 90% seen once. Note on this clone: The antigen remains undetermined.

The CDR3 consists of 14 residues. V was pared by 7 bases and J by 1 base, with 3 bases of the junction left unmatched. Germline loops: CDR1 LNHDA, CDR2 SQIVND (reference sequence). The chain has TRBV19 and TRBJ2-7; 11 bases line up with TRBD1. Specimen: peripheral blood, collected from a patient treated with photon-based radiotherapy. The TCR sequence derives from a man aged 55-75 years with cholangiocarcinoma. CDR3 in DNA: TGTGCCAGTAACGGACAGGGGGCGTCCTACGAGCAGTACTTC. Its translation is CASNGQGASYEQYF.